This T cell receptor beta chain was captured by sequencing in a study of T-cell reconstitution after alpha-beta-depleted transplantation in children. Findings of the study overall: Some patients showed high day-60 TCRbeta diversity, which derived from surviving recipient T cells and thymic progenitors. There were reportedly several hundred expanded graft clones from which alpha-beta T cells came about two months after transplant. Diversity and T-cell counts at one year after transplant derived mostly from new T cells.

This CDR3 comprises 15 residues. CDR1 and CDR2 from the germline V gene are GTSNPN and SVGIG (reference sequence). The germline V and J ends were trimmed by 0 bases and 5 bases, with 16 bases remaining between them. Unique molecular identifiers were used to barcode this TCRbeta library. In TCRdb, the PCR reads were re-called with MiXCR into one record per CDR3 protein. The repertoire has 550,000 to 800,000 distinct CDR3 sequences, around 13% of them found once; the top ten carry about 0.77%. This clonotype was counted ten times or more. Its antigen is not known. This sequence was found in a girl aged 2 to 10 with congenital amegakaryocytic thrombocytopenia, due to receive a stem cell transplant. The V gene is TRBV30, the J gene TRBJ2-5, with D possibly being TRBD1 (6 bases). The sample consisted of PBMCs, taken before TCRalphabeta/CD19-depleted stem cell transplant. CDR3 sequence reads: CAWSVLQGSWETQYF. CDR3 in DNA: TGTGCCTGGAGTGTACTTCAGGGGTCTTGGGAGACCCAGTACTTC.